Below, 32 T cell receptor beta chains from the same sample are listed, as sequenced in a study of T cell responses to AZD1222 COVID-19 vaccine. Assay: immunoSEQ multiplex PCR; the TCRdb copy retains only in-frame clones and omits some. In the table there are about 69,000 clones, around four fifths of which are singletons. This specimen consisted of peripheral blood, obtained 28 days after the second AZD1222 dose. These TCRs come from an adult who received the AZD1222 COVID-19 vaccine.

The V gene is TRBV5-3, the J gene TRBJ1-4, with D possibly being TRBD1 (5 bases). TRBV5-3 is marked as an open reading frame, function uncertain. The length of the CDR3 is 17 residues. V lost 0 bases to trimming and J lost 8 bases, with 20 bases between them. For the CDR3, the DNA is TGTGCCAGAAGCTTGGGGCAGGGTAAGAGGTCGCGGGAAAAACTGTTTTTT. Amino acid sequence: CARSLGQGKRSREKLFF.

The chain employs TRBV24-1 and TRBJ2-6; 9 nucleotides align to TRBD1. Trimming removed 9 bases from V and 0 bases from J; junction bases left unmatched: 11. Germline CDR1 reads KGHDR; CDR2 reads SFDVKD. The CDR3 loop spans 18 amino acids. The CDR3 sequence is CATGTGRPRFSGANVLTF. The CDR3 DNA reads TGTGCCACCGGGACAGGGCGACCGAGGTTCTCTGGGGCCAACGTCCTGACTTTC.

CDR3 in amino acids: CASSPPGLAGEQFF. CDR3 bases: TGTGCCAGCAGTCCTCCGGGACTAGCGGGGGAGCAGTTCTTC. The chain employs TRBV27 and TRBJ2-1, with 13 bases identical to TRBD2. Looked up from germline, CDR1 is MNHEY and CDR2 is SMNVEV (reference sequence). Trimming cost V 5 bases and J 10 bases; bases outside gene matches: 5. This CDR3 spans 14 amino acids.

The chain employs TRBV27 and TRBJ1-5; D is unresolved. In germline, CDR1 is MNHEY, CDR2 SMNVEV (reference sequence). The germline V and J ends were trimmed by 3 bases and 2 bases, with 5 bases remaining between them. This CDR3 spans 13 amino acids. CDR3: CASSFIRNQPQHF. The DNA for the CDR3 is TGTGCCAGCAGTTTCATTCGCAATCAGCCCCAGCATTTT.

The chain combines TRBV28 with TRBJ1-2; the D gene is possibly TRBD1 (5 bases). The germline CDR1 and CDR2 sequences are MDHEN and SYDVKM. The ends were cut back, 8 bases at V and 6 bases at J, with 16 bases in the middle. The CDR3 contains 13 residues. The CDR3 loop is CASVQGFEDGYTF. In nucleotides, the CDR3 is TGTGCCAGCGTCCAGGGTTTCGAAGATGGCTACACCTTC.

Here the CDR3 reads CASSLGSGNTIYF. The CDR3 DNA sequence: TGCGCCAGCAGCCTTGGGTCGGGAAACACCATATATTTT. This chain links TRBV5-1 with TRBJ1-3, with no clear D. The CDR3 length is 13 residues. Germline values: CDR1 SGHRS, CDR2 YFSETQ. V lost 4 bases and J 4 bases, leaving 9 bases between the germline ends.

This chain links TRBV12-3 or TRBV12-4 with TRBJ1-2, with a tentative D call TRBD1 (5 bases). The CDR3 spans 13 residues. The ends were cut back, 3 bases at V and 4 bases at J, with 9 bases in the middle. The CDR3 spells CASSFGAIYGYTF. CDR3 bases: TGTGCCAGCAGTTTCGGGGCCATCTATGGCTACACCTTC.

Many counts were recorded for this clone. The chain has TRBV5-6 and TRBJ2-3; 8 nucleotides align to TRBD1. V was pared by 0 bases and J by 0 bases, with 6 bases of the junction left unmatched. The CDR3 consists of 17 residues. The V gene's germline CDR1 is SGHDT and CDR2 YYEEEE. The CDR3 sequence is CASSLGGTGFSTDTQYF. CDR3 in DNA: TGTGCCAGCAGCTTGGGTGGGACAGGATTTAGCACAGATACGCAGTATTTT.

This clone was picked up a small number of times. The chain employs TRBV5-5 and TRBJ2-7, with D unclear. The CDR3 is made up of 12 amino acids. Trimming took 4 bases from V and 12 from J, leaving 17 bases between them. Germline V gene sequence: CDR1 SGHKS, CDR2 YYEKEE (reference sequence). The CDR3: CASSDETHWGYF. Written as DNA, the CDR3 is TGTGCCAGCAGCGACGAGACCCATTGGGGGTACTTC.

The chain joins TRBV29-1 to TRBJ1-3; TRBD1 matches 9 bases. V was pared by 8 bases and J by 1 base, with 6 bases of the junction left unmatched. The CDR3 sequence is 14 residues long. CDR1 SQVTM and CDR2 ANQGSEA come from the germline V gene. The CDR3 protein is CSLADRGSGNTIYF. CDR3 DNA sequence: TGCAGCCTCGCCGACAGGGGGTCTGGAAACACCATATATTTT.

The chain combines TRBV29-1 with TRBJ2-7, with D uncertain. Trimming removed 2 bases at V and 4 bases at J, with 6 bases between. This CDR3 contains 11 residues. The germline gives CDR1 SQVTM, CDR2 ANQGSEA. CDR3 in amino acids: CSVETGYEQYF. CDR3 DNA sequence: TGCAGCGTTGAAACCGGATACGAGCAGTACTTC.

CDR3 bases: TGTGCCAGCAGTTTATGGGGGAAGAAGGGCTACACCTTC. It specifies CASSLWGKKGYTF. This chain connects TRBV27 to TRBJ1-2, with D perhaps matching TRBD1 (5 bases). The CDR3 has 13 residues. Germline loops: CDR1 MNHEY, CDR2 SMNVEV (reference sequence). Trimming left V 1 base short and J 8 bases short, with 11 bases between.

The genes are TRBV5-5 and TRBJ1-5; D unresolved. CDR3 length equals 15 residues. V was cut by 3 bases and J by 0 bases, with 10 bases left in between. CDR1 and CDR2 from the germline V gene are SGHKS and YYEKEE (reference sequence). CDR3 region: CASSSIAYSNQPQHF. The CDR3 region has the DNA TGTGCCAGCAGCTCTATAGCTTATAGCAATCAGCCCCAGCATTTT.

The chain recombines TRBV11-2 with TRBJ1-1; D is possibly TRBD1 (6 bases). The CDR3 has 15 amino acids. V was clipped by 1 base and J by 2 bases, with 11 bases between them. Germline V gives CDR1 SGHAT, CDR2 FQNNGV. The CDR3 reads CASSLGTVRNTEAFF. CDR3 coding DNA: TGTGCCAGCAGCTTAGGGACAGTCAGAAACACTGAAGCTTTCTTT. Filled out from reference TRBV11-2 and TRBJ1-1, the complete variable domain reads EAGVAQSPRYKIIEKRQSVAFWCNPISGHATLYWYQQILGQGPKLLIQFQNNGVVDDSQLPKDRFSAERLKGVDSTLKIQPAKLEDSAVYLCASSLGTVRNTEAFFGQGTRLTVV.

This chain links TRBV7-6 with TRBJ2-3; D gene uncertain. There are 14 residues in the CDR3. The ends were cut back, 4 bases at V and 2 bases at J, with 10 bases in the middle. From germline, CDR1 is SGHVS and CDR2 FNYEAQ. The CDR3, as DNA: TGTGCCAGCAGCTCAGGACGGGCCACAGATACGCAGTATTTT. The encoded protein is CASSSGRATDTQYF.

The V gene is TRBV5-4, the J gene TRBJ2-5; 10 nucleotides align to TRBD1. Trimming took 3 bases from V and 6 from J; bases not matched to a gene: 2. From germline, CDR1 is SGHNT and CDR2 YYREEE (reference sequence). The CDR3 sequence is 13 residues long. The CDR3, as DNA: TGTGCCAGCAGCTGGGGACAGGGGAAGACCCAGTACTTC. Translated, it gives CASSWGQGKTQYF.

The rearrangement uses TRBV5-1 and TRBJ1-6; D gene unclear. Trimming shortened V by 2 bases and J by 0 bases, and 6 bases separated the two germline ends. CDR1 and CDR2 from the germline V gene are SGHRS and YFSETQ. The CDR3 spans 15 residues. DNA for the CDR3: TGCGCCAGCAGCTTCGAGAGCTCCTATAATTCACCCCTCCACTTT. Translated: CASSFESSYNSPLHF.

This chain uses TRBV11-2 with TRBJ2-3; D ambiguous. The germline V and J ends were trimmed by 0 bases and 3 bases, with 7 bases remaining between them. The germline V gene encodes CDR1 SGHAT and CDR2 FQNNGV. The CDR3 contains 14 residues. The CDR3 region has the DNA TGTGCCAGCAGCTTAGAACCAACGACAGATACGCAGTATTTT. Its protein product is CASSLEPTTDTQYF.

The gene calls are TRBV6-2 or TRBV6-3 and TRBJ1-6; 8 bases match TRBD1. CDR1 is MNHEY and CDR2 is SVGEGT in the germline V gene. With V trimmed by 2 bases and J by 6 bases, 3 bases remained unmatched. The CDR3 is 15 residues long. The CDR3 is CASSYRTGTNSPLHF. CDR3 in DNA: TGTGCCAGCAGTTACCGGACAGGGACTAATTCACCCCTCCACTTT.

This CDR3 reads CASSHRGPNSPLHF. In DNA, the CDR3 is TGTGCCAGCAGCCACAGGGGGCCTAATTCACCCCTCCACTTT. J is TRBJ1-6 and V is TRBV14; 8 positions match TRBD1. J lost 6 bases, V lost 3 bases, and 1 base had no gene match. CDR1 and CDR2 (germline): SGHDN, FVKESK. This CDR3 spans 14 amino acids.

The chain links TRBV7-8 to TRBJ1-3, with D unresolved. Germline V lookup: CDR1 SGHVS, CDR2 FQNEAQ. The CDR3 sequence is 17 residues long. V was shortened by 4 bases and J by 0 bases, with 16 bases between the two germline ends. CDR3 residues: CASSSPSSRSSGNTIYF. CDR3 nucleotides: TGTGCCAGCAGCTCCCCTAGCAGCCGAAGCTCTGGAAACACCATATATTTT.

This clone showed up just once. The chain combines TRBV5-3 with TRBJ1-5; D is unresolved. TRBV5-3 belongs to the ORF category, with a function that is uncertain. The CDR3 is 14 residues long. V was cut by 7 bases and J by 6 bases, with 17 bases left in between. This chain's CDR3 is CARVLRRYGQPQHF. In DNA form, the CDR3 reads TGTGCCAGAGTCCTCAGACGGTACGGTCAGCCCCAGCATTTT.

The chain links TRBV5-4 to TRBJ2-3; 7 nucleotides match TRBD2. V shed 2 bases, J shed 0 bases, and the junction held 6 bases outside the gene matches. There are 16 residues in the CDR3. Germline lookup yields CDR1 SGHNT and CDR2 YYREEE (reference sequence). DNA for the CDR3: TGTGCCAGCAGCTTACGACTAGCAGCTAGCACAGATACGCAGTATTTT. This codes for CASSLRLAASTDTQYF.

The rearrangement links TRBV9 to TRBJ1-2; 9 nucleotides line up with TRBD1. V was pared by 4 bases and J by 7 bases, with 14 bases of the junction left unmatched. This CDR3 has 16 amino acids. Germline V lookup: CDR1 SGDLS, CDR2 YYNGEE. The CDR3 DNA follows: TGTGCCAGCAGCCCAGGGACAGGGAGGTCTTTGAGTGGCTACACCTTC. As protein: CASSPGTGRSLSGYTF.

The rearrangement uses TRBV27 and TRBJ1-1; D remains ambiguous. Per germline, CDR1 MNHEY and CDR2 SMNVEV (reference sequence). V lost 0 bases, J lost 1 base, and 9 bases lay in between. The CDR3 is made up of 15 amino acids. The CDR3: CASSLSGVGNTEAFF. CDR3 DNA: TGTGCCAGCAGTTTATCTGGGGTGGGGAACACTGAAGCTTTCTTT.

V and J are TRBV6-5 and TRBJ1-6; 9 nucleotides match TRBD1. V trimming: 4 bases; J trimming: 7 bases; junction bases outside the gene matches: 5. The CDR3 contains 15 residues. The germline CDR1 and CDR2 sequences are MNHEY and SVGAGI. The CDR3 is CASSWGTGLNSPLHF. The DNA for the CDR3 is TGTGCCAGCAGTTGGGGGACAGGGCTGAATTCACCCCTCCACTTT.

The V call is TRBV7-4, the J call TRBJ2-2, with D unclear. V dropped 1 base and J dropped 0 bases, with 9 bases sitting between them. This CDR3 is 16 amino acids long. The V gene's germline CDR1 is SGHVT and CDR2 SQSDAQ. CDR3 in DNA: TGTGCCAGCAGCTTAGGACCGCATTCGAACACCGGGGAGCTGTTTTTT. Translation gives CASSLGPHSNTGELFF.

The J gene is TRBJ2-5, the V gene TRBV3-1 (or the pseudogene TRBV3-2); 8 nucleotides match TRBD1. The ends lost 4 bases at V and 5 bases at J; junction bases unmatched: 3. This CDR3 is 13 amino acids long. Germline values: CDR1 LGHDT, CDR2 YNNKEL (reference sequence). The CDR3 coding sequence is TGTGCCAGCAGCCCAGGGGGCCGGGAGACCCAGTACTTC. The encoded protein is CASSPGGRETQYF.

The chain combines TRBV3-1 (or the pseudogene TRBV3-2) with TRBJ2-4; D possibly corresponds to TRBD2 (6 bases). Germline V lookup: CDR1 LGHDT, CDR2 YNNKEL (reference sequence). V lost 5 bases and J lost 3, with 17 bases in between. The CDR3 spans 16 residues. CDR3 residues: CASSKMEGQVKNIQYF. DNA of the CDR3: TGTGCCAGCAGCAAAATGGAGGGTCAGGTCAAAAACATTCAGTACTTC.

The V call is TRBV25-1, the J call TRBJ2-1; D unclear. This CDR3 has 17 residues. The germline V gene encodes CDR1 MGHDK and CDR2 SYGVNS. Deletions cut 3 bases from V and 6 bases from J, with 21 bases between. The CDR3 nucleotides read TGTGCCAGCAGTGACGCCACCAGAATACGGGCCGTCAATGAGCAGTTCTTC. Translating it yields CASSDATRIRAVNEQFF.

V and J are TRBV25-1 and TRBJ1-4, with TRBD1 matching 9 bases. This CDR3 spans 15 amino acids. Germline lookup yields CDR1 MGHDK and CDR2 SYGVNS. The trim removed 2 bases at V and 5 bases at J, leaving 3 bases unmatched. The CDR3 nucleotides read TGTGCCAGCAGTGAACTCGGACAGGGGAATGAAAAACTGTTTTTT. This gives the protein CASSELGQGNEKLFF. The full variable domain, with the rest looked up from reference TRBV25-1 and TRBJ1-4, is EADIYQTPRYLVIGTGKKITLECSQTMGHDKMYWYQQDPGMELHLIHYSYGVNSTEKGDLSSESTVSRIRTEHFPLTLESARPSHTSQYLCASSELGQGNEKLFFGSGTQLSVL.

V is TRBV7-9 and J is TRBJ1-3; D unresolved. Trimming took 1 base from V and 1 from J, leaving 11 bases between them. Germline lookup yields CDR1 SEHNR and CDR2 FQNEAQ (reference sequence). The CDR3 covers 16 residues. This CDR3 reads CASSLGATKSGNTIYF. CDR3 nucleotide sequence: TGTGCCAGCAGCTTAGGTGCGACAAAGTCTGGAAACACCATATATTTT.